Below, 18 T cell receptor beta chains from the same sample are listed, as sequenced in a study of shared clonotypes between healthy human individuals. Sequencing used immunoSEQ multiplex PCR; TCRdb keeps in-frame clones, though not all of them. The sample consists of millions of clones, around 94% of them appearing once. Specimen: naive CD4+ T cells sorted from blood. Stated subset: CD45RA+ positively selected. These TCRs come from a man between 18 and 29 years old in good health.

This chain connects TRBV10-3 to TRBJ1-2; D perhaps matches TRBD1 (5 bases). The germline CDR1 and CDR2 sequences are ENHRY and SYGVKD. The ends were cut back, 6 bases at V and 0 bases at J, with 11 bases in the middle. This CDR3 spans 14 amino acids. The CDR3 sequence: CAIRLEGSNYGYTF. CDR3 bases: TGTGCCATCAGATTGGAGGGGTCTAACTATGGCTACACCTTC.

The rearrangement uses TRBV11-3 and TRBJ2-1; 8 positions agree with TRBD2. The V gene end was trimmed by 5 bases and the J gene end by 8 bases; junction bases not matched to a gene: 5. The CDR3 runs to 13 residues. CDR1 is SGHNT and CDR2 is YENEEA in the germline V gene. The CDR3 sequence is CASSPTGGYEQFF. CDR3 in DNA: TGTGCCAGCAGCCCAACGGGAGGGTATGAGCAGTTCTTC.

V is TRBV13 and J is TRBJ1-6; the match to TRBD1 covers 12 bases. CDR3 length: 16 amino acids. The V and J ends lost 6 bases and 7 bases, in that order; junction bases with no gene match: 7. From germline, CDR1 is PRHDT and CDR2 FYEKMQ (reference sequence). The CDR3 spells CASSGDRGRRNSPLHF. The CDR3, as DNA: TGTGCCAGCAGTGGGGACAGGGGGCGACGGAATTCACCCCTCCACTTT.

The chain has TRBV30 and TRBJ1-2; D is possibly TRBD1 (5 bases). The V end was cut by 3 bases, the J end by 6 bases, with 11 bases between. The CDR3 runs to 12 residues. The germline V gene encodes CDR1 GTSNPN and CDR2 SVGIG (reference sequence). CDR3 DNA sequence: TGTGCCTGGAGAGGTGTGGGGGATGGCTACACCTTC. The encoded protein is CAWRGVGDGYTF.

The V gene is TRBV19, the J gene TRBJ2-1; 7 bases align to TRBD2. Germline CDR1 is LNHDA and CDR2 is SQIVND (reference sequence). V trimming: 10 bases; J trimming: 1 base; junction bases outside the gene matches: 7. The CDR3 has 14 residues. CDR3 sequence reads: CATKREGSYNEQFF. CDR3 nucleotides: TGTGCCACTAAGAGGGAGGGTTCCTACAATGAGCAGTTCTTC.

The rearrangement joins TRBV7-9 to TRBJ1-2; possibly TRBD1 for D (6 bases). There are 15 residues in the CDR3. Germline V gives CDR1 SEHNR, CDR2 FQNEAQ (reference sequence). The germline V and J ends were trimmed by 3 bases and 8 bases, with 19 bases remaining between them. The CDR3 region is CASSFGSRGLGGYTF. The CDR3 coding sequence is TGTGCCAGCAGCTTCGGGAGCAGGGGACTCGGAGGCTACACCTTC.

This clone was seen once. This chain connects TRBV5-4 to TRBJ2-3; possible D gene TRBD2, 6 bases. This CDR3 is built from 15 residues. Germline V gives CDR1 SGHNT, CDR2 YYREEE (reference sequence). V lost 4 bases and J lost 6, with 18 bases in between. CDR3 nucleotide sequence: TGTGCCAGCAGCCTACCCGGACTATTTTCGGATACGCAGTATTTT. This translates into CASSLPGLFSDTQYF.

V usage is TRBV6-5 and J usage is TRBJ2-2; 7 bases agree with TRBD1. The CDR3 extends over 13 amino acids. V was clipped by 7 bases and J by 6 bases; unmatched bases: 5. Germline V gene data show CDR1 as MNHEY and CDR2 as SVGAGI. The CDR3 spells CASKKGAAGELFF. The DNA for the CDR3 is TGTGCCAGCAAAAAGGGGGCGGCCGGGGAGCTGTTTTTT.

The chain employs TRBV11-2 and TRBJ2-5; 8 bases match TRBD2. The CDR3 is 15 amino acids. Looked up from germline, CDR1 is SGHAT and CDR2 is FQNNGV. Unmatched junction bases numbered 6, after V lost 5 bases and J lost 1 base. CDR3 sequence: CASSQIAGTQETQYF. The CDR3 DNA is TGTGCCAGCAGCCAAATAGCGGGGACCCAAGAGACCCAGTACTTC.

The CDR3 loop is CASSQGARLGGQQYF. CDR3 DNA: TGTGCCAGCAGTCAAGGGGCCCGCCTGGGGGGGCAGCAGTACTTC. The chain couples TRBV6-5 to TRBJ2-7; tentatively, D is TRBD2 (7 bases). Trimming took off 5 bases at V and 8 bases at J, with 22 bases between the two ends. CDR1 and CDR2 from the germline V gene are MNHEY and SVGAGI. This CDR3 region has 15 residues.

The count of this clone is one. V usage is TRBV7-9 and J usage is TRBJ1-2; D is undetermined. Germline V CDR1 and CDR2: SEHNR, FQNEAQ (reference sequence). This CDR3 region has 15 residues. V was cut by 2 bases and J by 4 bases, with 14 bases left in between. Written as DNA, the CDR3 is TGTGCCAGCAGCTTACTCGACGCGTTCGTCTATGGCTACACCTTC. It codes for CASSLLDAFVYGYTF.

This chain connects TRBV7-9 to TRBJ1-5; possibly TRBD1 for D (5 bases). Germline lookup yields CDR1 SEHNR and CDR2 FQNEAQ (reference sequence). This CDR3 has 14 amino acids. Trimming left V 1 base short and J 9 bases short, with 13 bases between. CDR3 nucleotide sequence: TGTGCCAGCAGCTTAGATGGGACGGCCGGGCCCCAGCATTTT. It translates to CASSLDGTAGPQHF.

V usage is TRBV30 and J usage is TRBJ1-5; D may be TRBD1 (5 bases). This CDR3 is built from 14 residues. The V gene's germline CDR1 is GTSNPN and CDR2 SVGIG (reference sequence). The ends were cut back, 3 bases at V and 3 bases at J, with 12 bases in the middle. The CDR3 DNA sequence: TGTGCCTGGAGCGTAGGGGCCGTCAATCAGCCCCAGCATTTT. Protein: CAWSVGAVNQPQHF. The variable domain in full, completed from reference TRBV30 and TRBJ1-5, reads SQTIHQWPATLVQPVGSPLSLECTVEGTSNPNLYWYRQAAGRGLQLLFYSVGIGQISSEVPQNLSASRPQDRQFILSSKKLLLSDSGFYLCAWSVGAVNQPQHFGDGTRLSIL.

CDR3: CASSYLDSKANYGYTF. The DNA of the CDR3 is TGTGCCAGCAGTTACCTGGACAGTAAAGCTAACTATGGCTACACCTTC. The J gene is TRBJ1-2, the V gene TRBV6-6; a weak D match, TRBD1 (6 bases). The CDR3 is 16 residues long. The germline CDR1 and CDR2 sequences are MNHNY and SVGAGI (reference sequence). V lost 2 bases, J lost 0 bases, and 13 bases lay in between.

The rearrangement joins TRBV7-9 to TRBJ2-5; D tentatively fits TRBD1 or TRBD2 (6 bases each). Germline assignment: CDR1 SEHNR and CDR2 FQNEAQ (reference sequence). The germline V and J ends were trimmed by 5 bases and 5 bases, with 18 bases remaining between them. This CDR3 region has 15 residues. In DNA, the CDR3 is TGTGCCAGCAGCCGAGGGGGAGGTACTGGGGAGACCCAGTACTTC. Amino acids: CASSRGGGTGETQYF.

The chain is built from TRBV4-1 and TRBJ2-4; 11 bases fit TRBD2. CDR3 length: 19 amino acids. V was pared by 3 bases and J by 6 bases, with 16 bases of the junction left unmatched. Germline V lookup: CDR1 MGHRA, CDR2 YSYEKL. CDR3 DNA: TGCGCCAGCAGCCAGGGACTAGCGGCCAGGCCGATCCTCTCAAACATTCAGTACTTC. Translated, it gives CASSQGLAARPILSNIQYF.

V gene TRBV5-4 combines with J gene TRBJ2-3; 8 bases are a match to TRBD2. The CDR3 is 15 residues long. Germline assignment: CDR1 SGHNT and CDR2 YYREEE (reference sequence). The V gene end was trimmed by 3 bases and the J gene end by 4 bases; junction bases not matched to a gene: 7. Here the CDR3 DNA reads TGTGCCAGCAGCTCGGGACTAGGAGGGTCAGATACGCAGTATTTT. Its translation: CASSSGLGGSDTQYF.

This clone has more than one count but fewer than ten. The chain is built from TRBV6-4 and TRBJ1-5; D unresolved. Germline V gene lookup returns CDR1 MRHNA and CDR2 SNTAGT. V shed 6 bases and J shed 1 base, with 7 bases lying between them. The CDR3 totals 13 residues. CDR3 residues: CASSAGSNQPQHF. CDR3 DNA: TGTGCCAGCAGCGCGGGGAGCAATCAGCCCCAGCATTTT.